Included here is one T cell receptor (beta chain) sequence, with context. Its recognized antigen is unknown. No much larger clonotype is one base removed from it; base qualities were not supplied. This sample is part of a study of cytomegalovirus exposure and HLA in healthy donors (dated by TCRdb to 2016 to 2017). With respect to the entire study: According to an earlier analysis of 587 of the donors, some 180 million T cells yielded 117 million unique TCR beta sequences and about 300 Gb of sequence data. Roughly 320 gigabases of sequencing data and approximately 92 million unique TCR sequences made up an early release that covered approximately 620 HLA-typed donors. An earlier analysis of a few hundred of the donors applied high-throughput TCR beta sequencing to assess whether each TCR beta V gene segment acted as functional or pseudogenic. Both class I and class II loci were covered by HLA typing, at four-digit resolution. The later analysis used no new phenotypic data to find candidate immune exposures, relying instead on TCR beta sequences and their occurrence across donors. Donor age, sex, ethnicity and CMV serostatus were collected together with the repertoire data. The study used immunosequencing to profile the T cell repertoires of about 670 subjects and linked those repertoires to cytomegalovirus serostatus. Every discovery cohort repertoire had been produced on one sequencing platform. Typing coverage differed by locus: A, B, C, DRB1 and DQB1 were typed in about 620-640 donors, DQA1 in 522, DPA1 in some 570, and DPB1 in 450 to 480. The aim of the study was to test whether cataloging public T cell receptors could identify signatures of past pathogen exposure. A separate validation cohort of approximately 130 different subjects was used in addition to the approximately 670-subject first cohort. On average, about 240,000 unique TCR beta nucleotide sequences were sequenced per donor among some 430 genotyped donors of the cohort, with approximately 18% of those sequences being non-productive. A later genetic analysis used genome-wide SNP genotypes for about three fifths of the roughly 700 donors, treating that subset as a discovery cohort. Several DR-DQ haplotypes were treated as single units for association and clustering because of strong linkage in the cohort. Of the roughly 390 genotyped donors, 81% fell in the genetic ancestry cluster associated with self-reported Caucasian donors. High-throughput TCR immunosequencing, statistical association of individual TCRs with disease status, and machine learning were combined to predict cytomegalovirus infection status. A later analysis re-analyzed previously published TCR beta repertoires from approximately 670 donors and added high-resolution HLA genotyping to study TCR occurrence patterns.

Broad study findings and their caveats: V-gene and J-gene trimming of TCR beta chains was associated with a missense DCLRE1C variant in a later genetic analysis, and the association was replicated in an independent cohort. The study gave a list of under 200 TCR beta chains associated with cytomegalovirus. In vitro tests confirmed that a few of the cytomegalovirus-associated TCR beta chains recognize cytomegalovirus antigens. The authors suggested that the approach could potentially be extended to other disease states and immunological phenotypes. In a later analysis, HLA-associated TCR beta chains were found to be more clonally expanded and to have lower generation probabilities than equally common non-associated chains. Immune exposure information for the cohort was limited to CMV serostatus. Because HLA typing was missing for some donors at each locus, association tests included only the typed subset. A further reported finding was that TCR beta sequences accurately predicted the HLA-A and HLA-B alleles for most subjects in the first cohort. According to a later genetic analysis, donors in an Asian-associated ancestry cluster had fewer N-insertions in productive TCRs than the roughly 700-donor mean. An earlier analysis of some 560 of the donors showed that most TCR beta V segments appeared in productive rearrangements either about 87% or about 30% of the time, which broadly matched IMGT annotations. Roughly uniform sequencing depth across donors was assumed in presence/absence analyses, although this assumption may not hold. A later analysis reported that several top co-occurrence clusters appeared linked to parvovirus B19, influenza, CMV and Epstein-Barr virus. The classifier was reported to diagnose cytomegalovirus status with high specificity and sensitivity in both the original and validation cohorts. A later analysis associated about 17,000 TCR beta sequences with specific HLA alleles at a false discovery rate of 0.05. Because counts were too low, approximately 18 rarely observed V segments, including chromosome 9 orphons, were excluded from the earlier analysis of around 590 of the donors. A later analysis found that TCR association rates varied across HLA loci, with DRB1 alleles showing the most associated TCRs and HLA-C alleles the fewest. Most CMV-associated TCR beta chains appeared to be HLA-restricted in a later analysis, and the HLA associations seemed to be driven largely by CMV exposure. Correlated functional status among segregating V segments might reflect linkage disequilibrium, but an unknown experimental factor could not be ruled out. Some IMGT-functional V segments, including TRBV6-2 and TRBV6-3, could not be distinguished by the 87-base-pair reads and were therefore excluded. This cohort had only TCR beta chains sequenced, and the lack of alpha or paired-chain data limited which features could be detected. When HLA alleles, especially DR and DQ, strongly co-occurred, TCR associations were difficult to assign to individual alleles. A cluster of highly shared sequence variants was judged likely to represent a technical artifact of the sequencing pipeline. Across donors, most TCR sequences were observed very rarely, whereas some public TCRs were present in many individuals.

The cohort was made up of about 610 healthy bone marrow donors. Cohort members were all nominally healthy when sampled, although unrecorded immune exposures were likely present. The donor tested CMV seronegative, placing the donor among the 300 to 450 seronegative members of the cohort. A peripheral blood sample was collected from each donor, and TCR beta sequencing was performed on peripheral blood mononuclear cells. The Qiagen DNeasy Blood Extraction Kit was used to extract genomic DNA from the blood cell samples. Counted from cysteine to phenylalanine, this CDR3 has 15 amino acids. Only the CDR3 region is kept as DNA, spanning 45 bases read in frame from base 1. Compared with germline, V lacks 5 bases and J lacks 1 base; bases without a gene match: 3. Based on the germline V gene (reference sequence), the CDR1 and CDR2 sequences are SGHNT and YYREEE. Library preparation was by the immunoSEQ multiplex PCR assay. A mixture of 60 forward primers for TCR Vbeta segments and 13 reverse primers for TCR Jbeta segments was used in the multiplex PCR. A multiplex PCR assay on genomic DNA amplified the CDR3 region of rearranged TCR beta genes. The amplified TCR beta libraries were sequenced on the Illumina HiSeq System as 87-base-pair reads. Under the source paper's analysis protocol: A later analysis tallied roughly 80 million unique TCR beta chains across the 666 repertoires, and about 12 million of those chains were shared by two or more donors. A nearest-neighbor algorithm error-corrected the raw reads and collapsed the reads into unique sequences, merging closely related sequences to remove PCR and sequencing errors. Alignment of CDR3 sequences to IMGT reference sequences was used to assign V, D and J gene segments. For a sequence to be retained, a match of at least six nucleotides was required to both a V gene segment and a J gene segment. A rearrangement counted as productive if the CDR3 had no stop codons and remained in frame with V and J, and every other rearrangement counted as non-productive. CDR3 was defined by IMGT convention, running from the second conserved V-encoded cysteine to the conserved J-encoded phenylalanine. Sequences without an unambiguous match to a single V gene segment were excluded from the earlier analysis of almost 600 of the donors. An earlier analysis of a few hundred of the donors called V segments functional above 56.7% productive rearrangements and segregating when the between-donor standard deviation exceeded 5%. To diagnose cytomegalovirus status from the catalog of TCR beta chain sequences, a statistical classification framework was built. A later analysis assigned V and J genes by comparing TCR nucleotide sequences with IMGT/GENE-DB human TR gene sequences. Using the TCRdist pipeline, a later analysis assigned CDR3 sequences along with most-parsimonious VDJ recombination scenarios. In a later analysis, every TCR beta chain was defined by the combination of its CDR3 amino acid sequence and its V-gene family, and reads without a unique V-gene family were dropped. A later analysis removed over 500 highly shared, low-generation-probability nucleotide sequences to deal with suspected cross-contamination and a sequencing artifact. A later analysis calculated a clonal expansion index for each public chain from normalized within-repertoire ranks of inferred template counts. In a later analysis, generation probabilities were computed using a VDJ recombination model fitted to out-of-frame rearrangements, and the results were checked against IGoR. A later analysis scored TCR-TCR, TCR-HLA and TCR-CMV co-occurrence with hypergeometric tests, applying a repertoire-size bias correction to TCR pairs. False discovery rates were estimated in a later analysis by permuting HLA or CMV assignments 20 times. In a later analysis, co-occurring TCRs were grouped with DBSCAN, and TCRdist sequence similarity was added when clustering was performed within HLA-allele-positive subsets. Co-occurrence clustering excluded repertoires with fewer than 30,000 or more than 120,000 public chains, plus five with anomalous nucleotide sharing. TCRdb's version of the immuneACCESS table is confined to in-frame rearrangements and falls short of the full clone set. An unresolved V gene accounts for under half of the shortfall where checked; the remainder is of unknown origin. V and J calls and clone size are given by that table; D and trimming were obtained from the DNA. Within this sample are more than 110,000 clones, with around 77% of them counted one time only. Jointly, the top ten make up more than 4.5% of the sample.

This chain joins TRBV5-4 to TRBJ2-2; the junction holds 9 bases that match TRBD2. This clonotype originated in a woman in her forties or fifties in good health and CMV-seronegative. The sample comprised PBMCs. The nucleotide sequence reads TGTGCCAGCAGATTAGCGGGAGAGAACACCGGGGAGCTGTTTTTT. The encoded protein is CASRLAGENTGELFF.